This is a list of T cell receptor beta chains from one sample in a study of cytomegalovirus exposure and HLA in healthy donors. TCRdb's table, derived via immunoSEQ multiplex PCR, lists solely in-frame clones and lacks some. The repertoire holds some 85,000 clones, with roughly three quarters as singletons. The specimen sequenced was PBMCs. These receptors were obtained from a male donor in good health and CMV-seronegative. Each CDR3 is given with its conserved first and last residue. D genes are given only for firm matches. Size is stated for part of the rows, as once, few or many counts, or as a class when the clone is expanded.

TRBJ2-7 16 TRBV28 NA TRBD1 CASTEGPRTGGAEQYF TGTGCCAGCACCGAGGGTCCTCGGACAGGGGGCGCCGAGCAGTACTTC
TRBJ2-1 16 TRBV28 NA TRBD2 CASHGGGEVLRNEQFF TGTGCCTCCCACGGGGGGGGAGAAGTTTTACGCAATGAGCAGTTCTTC
TRBJ2-2 16 TRBV11-2 few NA CASSLDTGSNTGELFF TGTGCCAGCAGCTTAGATACGGGTTCGAACACCGGGGAGCTGTTTTTT
TRBJ1-1 14 TRBV4-1 NA NA CASSREAVNTEAFF TGCGCCAGCAGCCGGGAGGCGGTGAACACTGAAGCTTTCTTT
TRBJ1-5 17 TRBV30 NA TRBD1 CAWSVVWQGASNQPQHF TGTGCCTGGAGTGTAGTGTGGCAGGGGGCTAGCAATCAGCCCCAGCATTTT
TRBJ1-1 13 TRBV11-2 NA NA CASSTRDYTEAFF TGTGCCAGCAGCACCCGGGACTACACTGAAGCTTTCTTT
TRBJ1-3 17 TRBV10-3 NA NA CAISDLRQLPSGNTIYF TGTGCCATCAGTGATCTCCGACAGCTCCCCTCTGGAAACACCATATATTTT
TRBJ1-1 15 TRBV7-7 few TRBD1 CASRTSAGQLTEAFF TGTGCTAGCAGGACGTCCGCGGGACAGCTCACTGAAGCTTTCTTT
TRBJ2-2 15 TRBV6-4 few NA CASSDSGGYTGELFF TGTGCCAGCAGTGACTCGGGGGGATACACCGGGGAGCTGTTTTTT
TRBJ1-1 12 TRBV6-5 NA NA CASSQDYAEAFF TGTGCCAGCAGCCAAGACTATGCTGAAGCTTTCTTT
TRBJ2-7 14 TRBV7-9 NA NA CASSPGMARYEQYF TGTGCCAGCAGCCCCGGGATGGCTCGCTACGAGCAGTACTTC
TRBJ1-1 13 TRBV7-2 NA NA CASSELEGTEAFF TGTGCCAGCAGCGAGCTTGAGGGAACTGAAGCTTTCTTT
TRBJ2-1 16 TRBV9 NA NA CASSVGGLLSYNEQFF TGTGCCAGCAGCGTAGGAGGGCTGCTCTCCTACAATGAGCAGTTCTTC
TRBJ2-5 10 TRBV29-1 NA NA CSVRQETQYF TGCAGCGTCAGGCAAGAGACCCAGTACTTC
TRBJ1-1 19 TRBV19 NA TRBD1 CASSTPFWTGIGENTEAFF TGTGCCAGTAGTACTCCCTTCTGGACAGGGATTGGGGAGAACACTGAAGCTTTCTTT
TRBJ1-1 17 TRBV7-8 NA NA CASSLARDLKTSTEAFF TGTGCCAGCAGCTTAGCGCGAGACCTCAAGACTAGCACTGAAGCTTTCTTT
TRBJ1-5 15 TRBV5-6 NA NA CASSLFTQGNQPQHF TGTGCCAGCAGCTTGTTCACCCAGGGCAATCAGCCCCAGCATTTT
TRBJ2-5 14 TRBV11-2 NA TRBD2 CASSLASGGETQYF TGTGCCAGCAGCTTAGCAAGCGGGGGGGAGACCCAGTACTTC
TRBJ2-5 13 TRBV29-1 NA TRBD1 CSVGPRTGGGLNF TGCAGCGTTGGCCCTCGGACAGGGGGCGGCTTAAACTTC
TRBJ2-7 15 TRBV4-1 NA TRBD1 CASSPFAGGLYEQYF TGCGCCAGCAGCCCCTTCGCAGGGGGCCTCTACGAGCAGTACTTC
TRBJ1-2 14 TRBV5-4 NA TRBD1 CASSFTGARNGYTF TGTGCCAGCAGCTTTACAGGGGCTAGGAATGGCTACACCTTC
TRBJ1-2 14 TRBV11-2 few TRBD1 CASSPRTGVFGYTF TGTGCCAGCAGCCCTAGGACAGGGGTCTTTGGCTACACCTTC
TRBJ1-1 15 TRBV5-8 NA NA CASSWRPGQGPIPFF TGTGCCAGCAGCTGGAGACCGGGACAAGGGCCGATACCTTTCTTT
TRBJ2-7 13 TRBV12-5 few NA CASGLDRAYEQYF TGTGCTAGTGGTTTGGACAGGGCCTACGAGCAGTACTTC
TRBJ1-1 13 TRBV4-3 few NA CASSQDRDTEAFF TGCGCCAGCAGCCAAGATCGGGACACTGAAGCTTTCTTT
TRBJ1-2 15 TRBV19 NA NA CASRDTELLSYGYTF TGTGCCAGTAGAGATACAGAATTATTATCCTATGGCTACACCTTC
TRBJ2-3 14 TRBV25-1 NA NA CASSEGGPPDTQYF TGTGCCAGCAGTGAAGGCGGGCCACCAGATACGCAGTATTTT
TRBJ2-1 16 TRBV5-1 NA NA CASSFLAGLLYNEQFF TGCGCCAGCAGCTTTCTCGCGGGACTCCTCTACAATGAGCAGTTCTTC
TRBJ1-2 16 TRBV10-3 NA TRBD1 CAISRTGVDFNYGYTF TGTGCCATCAGCCGTACAGGGGTTGATTTCAACTATGGCTACACCTTC
TRBJ1-2 15 TRBV4-3 NA NA CASSQDAGVSYGYTF TGCGCCAGCAGCCAAGACGCAGGGGTGAGTTATGGCTACACCTTC
TRBJ1-5 16 TRBV28 NA TRBD1 CASSPRTGRSNQPQHF TGTGCCAGCAGCCCCCGGACAGGGAGGAGCAATCAGCCCCAGCATTTT
TRBJ1-5 9 TRBV9 NA NA CARGQPQHF TGTGCCCGAGGGCAGCCCCAGCATTTT
TRBJ2-7 14 TRBV27 NA TRBD1 CASTPSGGNYEQYF TGTGCCAGCACCCCGTCAGGGGGCAATTACGAGCAGTACTTC
TRBJ2-7 14 TRBV5-6 NA NA CASSLSSANYEQYF TGTGCCAGCAGCTTGTCCAGCGCCAACTACGAGCAGTACTTC
TRBJ2-2 15 TRBV11-3 NA TRBD2 CASSGGTMNTGELFF TGTGCCAGCAGCGGGGGGACTATGAACACCGGGGAGCTGTTTTTT
TRBJ2-1 16 TRBV7-2 NA TRBD1 CASSLLARQGINEQFF TGTGCCAGCAGCTTATTGGCGAGACAGGGGATTAATGAGCAGTTCTTC
TRBJ2-7 14 TRBV10-3 NA NA CAISEDRLSYEQYF TGTGCCATCAGTGAGGACAGGCTATCCTACGAGCAGTACTTC
TRBJ2-7 15 TRBV18 NA TRBD1 CASSRGGQGAYEQYF TGTGCCAGCTCCCGAGGGGGACAGGGGGCGTACGAGCAGTACTTC
TRBJ2-6 16 TRBV7-9 NA NA CASSARGGTGANVLTF TGTGCCAGCAGCGCGAGGGGGGGAACCGGGGCCAACGTCCTGACTTTC
TRBJ1-6 15 TRBV5-6 NA TRBD1 CASSLRGGDNSPLHF TGTGCCAGCAGCTTGAGAGGGGGCGATAATTCACCCCTCCACTTT
TRBJ2-2 13 TRBV28 few NA CASSFHGSGELFF TGTGCCAGCAGTTTCCACGGGTCCGGGGAGCTGTTTTTT
TRBJ1-5 17 TRBV6-1 few NA CASSAGFSSYSNQPQHF TGTGCCAGCAGTGCGGGTTTTTCGTCATATAGCAATCAGCCCCAGCATTTT
TRBJ2-7 15 TRBV5-6 NA TRBD1 CASSHSPTGDNEQYF TGTGCCAGCAGCCACTCCCCAACAGGGGACAACGAGCAGTACTTC
TRBJ1-1 13 TRBV6-1 NA TRBD1 CAIHRGLVTEAFF TGTGCCATCCACAGGGGGCTTGTCACTGAAGCTTTCTTT
TRBJ2-5 14 TRBV6-1 NA TRBD2 CASSDYTGRGTQYF TGTGCCAGCAGTGATTATACGGGGAGGGGGACCCAGTACTTC
TRBJ2-5 16 TRBV14 NA TRBD1 CASSPNRDRWKETQYF TGTGCCAGCAGCCCCAACCGGGACAGGTGGAAAGAGACCCAGTACTTC
TRBJ2-2 16 TRBV9 NA TRBD1 CASSSAGTGFAGELFF TGTGCCAGCAGCTCAGCAGGGACAGGGTTCGCCGGGGAGCTGTTTTTT
TRBJ1-1 13 TRBV30 NA TRBD1 CAWSSRQGTEAFF TGTGCCTGGAGTTCCAGACAGGGAACTGAAGCTTTCTTT
TRBJ1-1 14 TRBV6-6 NA TRBD1 CASSDREANTEAFF TGTGCCAGCAGCGACAGGGAGGCGAACACTGAAGCTTTCTTT
TRBJ2-3 13 TRBV6-1 once NA CASPQGGTDTQYF TGTGCCAGCCCCCAAGGCGGGACAGATACGCAGTATTTT
TRBJ2-5 14 TRBV7-2 NA NA CASSLDRGLETQYF TGTGCCAGCAGCTTAGATAGGGGCCTGGAGACCCAGTACTTC
TRBJ2-7 16 TRBV11-2 NA TRBD1 CASSKNDDRVTYEQYF TGTGCCAGCAGCAAAAACGATGACAGGGTTACCTACGAGCAGTACTTC
TRBJ2-3 16 TRBV19 once NA CASSIDRFPRSNTQYF TGTGCCAGTAGTATAGATCGGTTCCCCCGGTCTAATACGCAGTATTTT